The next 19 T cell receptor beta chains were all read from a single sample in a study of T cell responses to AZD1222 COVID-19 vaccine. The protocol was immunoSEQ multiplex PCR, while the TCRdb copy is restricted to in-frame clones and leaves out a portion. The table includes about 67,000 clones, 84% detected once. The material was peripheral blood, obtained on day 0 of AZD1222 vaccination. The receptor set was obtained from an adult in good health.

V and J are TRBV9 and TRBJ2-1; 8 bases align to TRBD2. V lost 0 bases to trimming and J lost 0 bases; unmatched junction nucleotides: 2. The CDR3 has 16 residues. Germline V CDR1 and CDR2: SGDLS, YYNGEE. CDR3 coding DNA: TGTGCCAGCAGCGTAGTCAGCGGGAGCTCCTACAATGAGCAGTTCTTC. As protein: CASSVVSGSSYNEQFF.

Here the CDR3 reads CASSSPGTGSYGYTF. CDR3 sequence (DNA): TGTGCCAGCAGCTCTCCTGGGACAGGGTCCTATGGCTACACCTTC. The chain has TRBV7-6 and TRBJ1-2, with 9 bases matching TRBD1. The J segment lost 4 bases and the V segment lost 4 bases, leaving 7 bases of the junction unmatched. The CDR3 consists of 15 residues. Germline V lookup: CDR1 SGHVS, CDR2 FNYEAQ. Drawing the rest from reference TRBV7-6 and TRBJ1-2, the complete variable domain is GAGVSQSPRYKVTKRGQDVALRCDPISGHVSLYWYRQALGQGPEFLTYFNYEAQQDKSGLPNDRFSAERPEGSISTLTIQRTEQRDSAMYRCASSSPGTGSYGYTFGSGTRLTVV.

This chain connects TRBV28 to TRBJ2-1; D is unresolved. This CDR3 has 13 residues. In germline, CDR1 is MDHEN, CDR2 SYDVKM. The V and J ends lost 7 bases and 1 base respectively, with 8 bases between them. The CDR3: CASTPLSYNEQFF. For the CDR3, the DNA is TGTGCCAGCACTCCTTTGTCCTACAATGAGCAGTTCTTC. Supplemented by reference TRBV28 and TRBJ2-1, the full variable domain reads DVKVTQSSRYLVKRTGEKVFLECVQDMDHENMFWYRQDPGLGLRLIYFSYDVKMKEKGDIPEGYSVSREKKERFSLILESASTNQTSMYLCASTPLSYNEQFFGPGTRLTVL.

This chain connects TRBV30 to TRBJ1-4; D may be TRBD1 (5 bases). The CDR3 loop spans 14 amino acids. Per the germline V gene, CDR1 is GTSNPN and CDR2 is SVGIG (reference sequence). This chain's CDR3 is CARKSGREGEKLFF. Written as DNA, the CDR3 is TGTGCGCGGAAGAGCGGCAGGGAGGGTGAAAAACTGTTTTTT.

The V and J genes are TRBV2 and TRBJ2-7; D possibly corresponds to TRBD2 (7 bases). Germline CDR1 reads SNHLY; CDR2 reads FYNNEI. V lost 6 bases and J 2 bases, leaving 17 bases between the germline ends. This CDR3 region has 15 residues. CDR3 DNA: TGTGCCAGCAGACCGACAGGACGGGGGGCCTACGAGCAGTACTTC. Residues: CASRPTGRGAYEQYF. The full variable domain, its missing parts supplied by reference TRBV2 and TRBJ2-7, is EPEVTQTPSHQVTQMGQEVILRCVPISNHLYFYWYRQILGQKVEFLVSFYNNEISEKSEIFDDQFSVERPDGSNFTLKIRSTKLEDSAMYFCASRPTGRGAYEQYFGPGTRLTVT.

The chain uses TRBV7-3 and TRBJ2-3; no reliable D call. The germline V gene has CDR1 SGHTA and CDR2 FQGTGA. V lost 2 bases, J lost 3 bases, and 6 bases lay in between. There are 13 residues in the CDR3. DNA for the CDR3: TGTGCCAGCAGCTTACCGCATACAGATACGCAGTATTTT. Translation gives CASSLPHTDTQYF.

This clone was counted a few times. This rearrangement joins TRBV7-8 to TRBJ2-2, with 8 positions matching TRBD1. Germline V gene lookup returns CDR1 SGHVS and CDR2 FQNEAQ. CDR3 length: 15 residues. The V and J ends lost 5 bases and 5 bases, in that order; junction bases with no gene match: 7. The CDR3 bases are TGTGCCAGCAGCCGAGACAGGGGCGGTACCGGGGAGCTGTTTTTT. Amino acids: CASSRDRGGTGELFF.

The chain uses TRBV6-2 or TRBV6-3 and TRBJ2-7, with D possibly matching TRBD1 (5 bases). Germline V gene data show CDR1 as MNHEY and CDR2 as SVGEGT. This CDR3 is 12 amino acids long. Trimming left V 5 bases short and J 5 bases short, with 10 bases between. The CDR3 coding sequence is TGTGCCAGCAGTCCAATGGGGCACGAGCAGTACTTC. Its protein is CASSPMGHEQYF.

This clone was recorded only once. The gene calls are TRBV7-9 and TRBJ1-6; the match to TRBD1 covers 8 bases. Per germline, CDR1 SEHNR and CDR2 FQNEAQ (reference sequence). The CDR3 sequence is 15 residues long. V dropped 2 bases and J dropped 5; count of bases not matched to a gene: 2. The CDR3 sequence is CASSLQGANNSPLHF. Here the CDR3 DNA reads TGTGCCAGCAGCTTACAGGGGGCAAATAATTCACCCCTCCACTTT.

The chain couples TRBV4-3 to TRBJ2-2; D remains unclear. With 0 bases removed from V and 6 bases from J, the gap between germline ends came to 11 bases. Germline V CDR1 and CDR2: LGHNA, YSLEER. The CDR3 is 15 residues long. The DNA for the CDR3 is TGCGCCAGCAGCCAAGACGGCACTCGATCCGGGGAGCTGTTTTTT. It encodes CASSQDGTRSGELFF.

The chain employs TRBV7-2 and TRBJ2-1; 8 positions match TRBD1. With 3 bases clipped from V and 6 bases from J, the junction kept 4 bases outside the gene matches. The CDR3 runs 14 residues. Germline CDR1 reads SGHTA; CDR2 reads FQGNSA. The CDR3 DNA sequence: TGTGCCAGCAGCTTGGACAGGGTGAGCAATGAGCAGTTCTTC. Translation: CASSLDRVSNEQFF.

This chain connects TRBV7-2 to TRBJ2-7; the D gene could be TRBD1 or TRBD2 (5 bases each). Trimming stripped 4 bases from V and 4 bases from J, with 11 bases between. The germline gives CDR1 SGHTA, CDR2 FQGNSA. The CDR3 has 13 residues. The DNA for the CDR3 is TGTGCCAGCAGCTCCCGGGACGGATACGAGCAGTACTTC. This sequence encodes CASSSRDGYEQYF.

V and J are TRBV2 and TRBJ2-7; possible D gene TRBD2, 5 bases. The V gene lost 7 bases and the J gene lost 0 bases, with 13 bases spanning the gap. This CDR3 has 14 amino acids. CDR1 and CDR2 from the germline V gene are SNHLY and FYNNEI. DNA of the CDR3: TGTGCCAGCACCCAACTAGAAAACTCCTACGAGCAGTACTTC. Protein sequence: CASTQLENSYEQYF.

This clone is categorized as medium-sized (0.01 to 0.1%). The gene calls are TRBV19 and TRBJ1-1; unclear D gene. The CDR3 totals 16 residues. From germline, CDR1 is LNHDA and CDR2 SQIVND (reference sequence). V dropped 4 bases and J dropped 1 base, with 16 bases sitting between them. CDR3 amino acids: CASSSVSASKNTEAFF. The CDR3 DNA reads TGTGCCAGTAGTAGTGTGTCAGCAAGTAAGAACACTGAAGCTTTCTTT.

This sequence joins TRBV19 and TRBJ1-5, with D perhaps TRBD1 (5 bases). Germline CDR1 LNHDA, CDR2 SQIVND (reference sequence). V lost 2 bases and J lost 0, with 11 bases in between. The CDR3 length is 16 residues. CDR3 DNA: TGTGCCAGTAGTATAATAGGGGTTTATAGCAATCAGCCCCAGCATTTT. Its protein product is CASSIIGVYSNQPQHF.

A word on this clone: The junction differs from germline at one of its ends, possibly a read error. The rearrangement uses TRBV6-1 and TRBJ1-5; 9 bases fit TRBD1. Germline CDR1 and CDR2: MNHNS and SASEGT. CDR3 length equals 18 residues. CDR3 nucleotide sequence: TGTGCCAGCAGTGAATCCGGGACAGGGTTATTCCAGCTTCAGGCCCAGCATTTT. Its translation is CASSESGTGLFQLQAQHF.

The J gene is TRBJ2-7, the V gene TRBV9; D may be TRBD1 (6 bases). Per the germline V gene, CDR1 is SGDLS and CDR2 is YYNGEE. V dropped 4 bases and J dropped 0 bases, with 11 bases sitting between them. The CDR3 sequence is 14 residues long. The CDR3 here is CASSTDSNSYEQYF. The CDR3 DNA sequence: TGTGCCAGCAGCACGGACAGTAACTCCTACGAGCAGTACTTC.

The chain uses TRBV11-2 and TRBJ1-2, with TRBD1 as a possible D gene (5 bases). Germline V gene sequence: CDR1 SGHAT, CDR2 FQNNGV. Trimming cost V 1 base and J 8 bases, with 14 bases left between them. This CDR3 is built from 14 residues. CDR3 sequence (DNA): TGTGCCAGCAGCTTAGTAGTGACAGTTAGCGGCTACACCTTC. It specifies CASSLVVTVSGYTF.

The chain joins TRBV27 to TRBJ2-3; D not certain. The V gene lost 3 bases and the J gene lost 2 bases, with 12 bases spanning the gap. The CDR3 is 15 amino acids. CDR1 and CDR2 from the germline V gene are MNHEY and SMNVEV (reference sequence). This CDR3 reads CASSFRVPTTDTQYF. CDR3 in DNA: TGTGCCAGCAGTTTCCGGGTCCCAACCACAGATACGCAGTATTTT.